This entry concerns a single T cell receptor beta chain. Its antigen is undetermined. The data were taken from a study of response to subunit inactivated influenza vaccine. Findings and caveats of the study: A suggestion made by the authors is that each seasonal influenza vaccination recruits few new T cells.

Using its own MiXCR run on the RT-PCR reads, TCRdb lists one record per CDR3 protein. The profile shows 600,000 to 700,000 distinct CDR3 sequences, less than 15% of them singletons. Sequenced here: PBMCs from blood, sampled roughly 2 weeks before vaccination. The sequence derives from a man aged 45-65 years who received an inactivated influenza vaccine.

In nucleotides, the CDR3 is TGTGCCAGCTCACCACCGATTCGCGGGGAGCTGTTTTTT. Translating gives CASSPPIRGELFF. This chain connects TRBV18 to TRBJ2-2; D gene ambiguous. The V gene's germline CDR1 is KGHSH and CDR2 LQKENI. The length of the CDR3 is 13 residues. V lost 0 bases and J 7 bases, leaving 6 bases between the germline ends.